Only a few counts were recorded for the clone carrying this TCR beta chain. Data came from immunoSEQ multiplex PCR; TCRdb stores just in-frame clones and leaves some out. This repertoire shows about 96,000 clones, almost 70% found once; its top ten account for 45% to 55%. The data originate from a study of shared clonotypes between healthy human individuals. The CDR3 extends over 11 amino acids. Germline lookup yields CDR1 MNHEY and CDR2 SVGAGI. V was shortened by 5 bases and J by 2 bases, with 4 bases between the two germline ends. Source material: memory CD8+ T cells sorted from blood. The subset denotes: CD45RO+ cells pooled with CCR7-negative TemRA cells. The TCR was taken from a man aged 25-40 years in good health. The chain has TRBV6-5 and TRBJ2-7; no firm D call. The CDR3 DNA reads TGTGCCAGCAGTAACACCTACGAGCAGTACTTC. This codes for CASSNTYEQYF.